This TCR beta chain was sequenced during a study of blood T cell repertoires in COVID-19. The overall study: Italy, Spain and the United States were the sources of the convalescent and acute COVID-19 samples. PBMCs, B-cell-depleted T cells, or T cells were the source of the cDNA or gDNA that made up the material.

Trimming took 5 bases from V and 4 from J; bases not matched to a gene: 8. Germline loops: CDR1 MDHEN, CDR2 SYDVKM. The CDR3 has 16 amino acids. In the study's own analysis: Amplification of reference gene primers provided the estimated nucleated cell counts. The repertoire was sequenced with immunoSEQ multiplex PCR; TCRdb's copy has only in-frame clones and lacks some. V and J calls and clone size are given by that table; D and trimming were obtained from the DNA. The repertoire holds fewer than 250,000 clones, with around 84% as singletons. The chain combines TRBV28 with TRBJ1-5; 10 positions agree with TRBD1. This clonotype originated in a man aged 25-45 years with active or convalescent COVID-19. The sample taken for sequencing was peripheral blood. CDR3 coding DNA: TGTGCCAGCAGTCCCACCGGGACAGGGGAGAATCAGCCCCAGCATTTT. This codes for CASSPTGTGENQPQHF.